The entry below gives a single T cell receptor (beta chain) sequence along with its context. Its antigen is not identified. The sample belongs to a study of OX40 agonist ivuxolimab in advanced cancers. As for the study in general: The dose-escalation cohort had hepatocellular carcinoma, melanoma, renal cell or head and neck cancer. Study-wide findings and caveats: Normalized expansion of T-cell clones was also low for some nonresponders.

In germline, CDR1 is SEHNR, CDR2 FQNEAQ (reference sequence). The CDR3 loop spans 15 amino acids. The V gene lost 1 base and the J gene lost 4 bases, with 10 bases spanning the gap. Clones were sequenced by immunoSEQ multiplex PCR, and TCRdb holds only the in-frame ones, with some missing. Among about 58,000 clones listed, 79% were seen once. The TCR was taken from an adult with an advanced solid tumor such as melanoma, head and neck, liver or kidney cancer. Sample: CD4+ or CD8+ T cells sorted from blood, taken in a trial of the OX40 agonist ivuxolimab. The rearrangement links TRBV7-9 to TRBJ1-4; no clear D. The CDR3 DNA is TGTGCCAGCAGCTTAGGTGTCGCAGTTAATGAAAAACTGTTTTTT. It specifies CASSLGVAVNEKLFF. Complete variable domain (other parts from reference TRBV7-9 and TRBJ1-4): DTGVSQNPRHKITKRGQNVTFRCDPISEHNRLYWYRQTLGQGPEFLTYFQNEAQLEKSRLLSDRFSAERPKGSFSTLEIQRTEQGDSAMYLCASSLGVAVNEKLFFGSGTQLSVL.